This T cell receptor beta chain was observed in a study of OX40 agonist ivuxolimab in advanced cancers. V lost 1 base, J lost 2 bases, and 11 bases lay in between. Germline V gene sequence: CDR1 SGHTA, CDR2 FQGTGA. The CDR3 is made up of 15 amino acids. Data came from immunoSEQ multiplex PCR; TCRdb stores just in-frame clones and leaves some out. The sample lists about 48,000 clones, approximately 83% occurring once. The TCR originated in an adult with an advanced solid tumor such as melanoma, head and neck, liver or kidney cancer. The sequences come from CD4+ or CD8+ T cells sorted from blood, collected in a trial of the OX40 agonist ivuxolimab. The chain uses TRBV7-3 and TRBJ1-2; possibly TRBD1 for D (5 bases). The chain's CDR3 is CASSLIPGINYGYTF. The CDR3 DNA follows: TGTGCCAGCAGCTTAATACCAGGGATAAACTATGGCTACACCTTC.